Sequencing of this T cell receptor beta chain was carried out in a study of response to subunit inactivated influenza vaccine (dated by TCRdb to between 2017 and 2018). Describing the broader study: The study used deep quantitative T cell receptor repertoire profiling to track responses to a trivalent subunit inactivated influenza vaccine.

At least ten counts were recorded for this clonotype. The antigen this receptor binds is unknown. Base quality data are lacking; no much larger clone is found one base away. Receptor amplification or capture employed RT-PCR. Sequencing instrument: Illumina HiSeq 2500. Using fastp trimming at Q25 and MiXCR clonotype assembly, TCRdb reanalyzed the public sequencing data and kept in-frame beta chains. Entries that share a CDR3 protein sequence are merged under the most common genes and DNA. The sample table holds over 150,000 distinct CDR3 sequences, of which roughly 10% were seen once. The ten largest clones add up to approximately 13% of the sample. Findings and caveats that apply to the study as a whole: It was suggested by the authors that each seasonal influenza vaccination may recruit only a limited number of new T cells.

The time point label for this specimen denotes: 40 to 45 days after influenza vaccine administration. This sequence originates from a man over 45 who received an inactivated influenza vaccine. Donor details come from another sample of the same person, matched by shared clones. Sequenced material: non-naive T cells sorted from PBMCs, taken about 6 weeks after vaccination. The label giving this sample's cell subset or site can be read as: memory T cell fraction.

The base sequence is TGCAGTGCTAGTCCTAGCGGGATACTGCCCTACGAGCAGTACTTC. This sequence encodes CSASPSGILPYEQYF. The chain is assembled from TRBV20-1 and TRBJ2-7; 9 central nucleotides agree with TRBD2. Trimming takes 3 bases off V and 2 bases off J; junction bases not matched to a gene: 8. From cysteine to phenylalanine, the CDR3 is 15 amino acids long. Only the CDR3 DNA stays, 45 bases, in frame from base 1. The germline V gene (reference sequence) specifies DFQATT as CDR1 and SNEGSKA as CDR2.